The clone carrying this TCR beta chain was found many times. The CDR3 is 13 amino acids. V was cut by 3 bases and J by 5 bases, with 9 bases left in between. This record comes from a study of T-cell reconstitution after alpha-beta-depleted transplantation in children. TCRbeta library construction was performed incorporating unique molecular identifiers. Each CDR3 protein is one row after TCRdb ran MiXCR on the PCR reads. The sample includes 450,000 to 500,000 distinct CDR3 sequences, approximately 13% of them seen just once. Source: PBMCs from the stem cell graft donor, taken from the stem cell graft. This chain uses TRBV12-3 or TRBV12-4 with TRBJ2-3, with D perhaps TRBD1 or TRBD2 (5 bases each). This clonotype originated in a human donor who donated a stem cell graft to a child with combined immunodeficiency. CDR3 in DNA: TGTGCCAGCAGTTTTAGGGACGGAGATACGCAGTATTTT. Its translation is CASSFRDGDTQYF.